This record covers a single T cell receptor (beta chain). These data belong to a study of blood T cell repertoires in COVID-19. In the study overall: Both acute and convalescent COVID-19 samples were obtained from the United States, Italy and Spain. Nucleic acid was either cDNA or gDNA, and it came from T cells, B-cell-depleted T cells, or PBMCs.

During active infection, Seattle patients enrolled and were then monitored through disease. Authors' methods: How many nucleated cells were present was estimated from reference gene primer amplification. This table comes from immunoSEQ multiplex PCR, and its TCRdb copy is limited to in-frame clones, with some not included. Clonal size and the V and J genes are those of that table, whereas D and trimming came from the DNA. The sample holds tens of thousands of clones, over 75% seen once. What was sequenced was peripheral blood. The source of this sequence is a woman in her sixties with COVID-19, enrolled during active disease.

CDR3 coding DNA: TGTGCCAGCAGTCTCTCCGGACAGCCACGTAGCAATCAGCCCCAGCATTTT. Residues: CASSLSGQPRSNQPQHF. This chain connects TRBV28 to TRBJ1-5, with a tentative D call TRBD1 (6 bases). CDR1 is MDHEN and CDR2 is SYDVKM in the germline V gene. The CDR3 is 17 amino acids. V was pared by 5 bases and J by 0 bases, with 17 bases between.